A single sample is the source of the 31 T cell receptor beta chains below, sequenced in a study of blood T cell repertoires in COVID-19. The table came from immunoSEQ multiplex PCR; TCRdb's copy has only in-frame clones and leaves some out. Of about 97,000 clones listed, more than 70% are singletons. Sequencing was performed on peripheral blood. All receptors derive from a human donor in a cohort sampled during active COVID-19.

The chain employs TRBV6-2 or TRBV6-3 and TRBJ2-7; TRBD2 is a possible D gene (6 bases). Germline values: CDR1 MNHEY, CDR2 SVGEGT. The CDR3 covers 14 residues. V was shortened by 4 bases and J by 4 bases, with 14 bases between the two germline ends. CDR3 residues: CASSSGTFEYEQYF. The CDR3, as DNA: TGTGCCAGCAGTTCCGGGACTTTTGAGTACGAGCAGTACTTC.

V gene TRBV6-5 combines with J gene TRBJ1-1; D not resolved. The CDR3 extends over 14 amino acids. The ends were cut back, 7 bases at V and 1 base at J, with 13 bases in the middle. The germline gives CDR1 MNHEY, CDR2 SVGAGI. The CDR3 loop reads CASKWNTANTEAFF. Here the CDR3 DNA reads TGTGCCAGCAAGTGGAATACAGCGAACACTGAAGCTTTCTTT.

About this clone: Other nucleotide sequences in the sample specify the same CDR3. This chain joins TRBV11-2 and TRBJ2-2; the D gene is possibly TRBD2 (6 bases). V lost 3 bases to trimming and J lost 2 bases, with 7 bases between them. The germline V gene has CDR1 SGHAT and CDR2 FQNNGV. The CDR3 runs to 14 residues. CDR3 in amino acids: CASSLGTNTGELFF. The CDR3, as DNA: TGTGCCAGCAGCTTGGGGACTAACACCGGGGAGCTGTTTTTT.

The V gene is TRBV12-3 or TRBV12-4, the J gene TRBJ1-1; D remains unclear. This CDR3 region has 13 residues. V lost 3 bases and J lost 0, with 5 bases in between. CDR3 region: CASSLALNTEAFF. As DNA, the CDR3 is TGTGCCAGCAGTTTGGCCTTGAACACTGAAGCTTTCTTT.

This clone was picked up a small number of times. This sequence joins TRBV19 and TRBJ1-1, with D unresolved. The CDR3 is made up of 16 amino acids. Germline V gives CDR1 LNHDA, CDR2 SQIVND (reference sequence). V gave up 3 bases and J gave up 0 bases, with 14 bases separating them. CDR3 bases: TGTGCCAGTAGTATGGATCAGCGGTCGATGAACACTGAAGCTTTCTTT. Translated, it gives CASSMDQRSMNTEAFF.

This clone was seen a few times. The V and J genes are TRBV4-1 and TRBJ1-5, with D unresolved. The CDR3 length is 15 residues. Germline-derived CDR1 and CDR2 are MGHRA and YSYEKL. With 1 base removed from V and 5 bases from J, the gap between germline ends came to 12 bases. CDR3 DNA: TGCGCCAGCAGCCAAGGGGAGCGAGGGCATCAGCCCCAGCATTTT. This translates into CASSQGERGHQPQHF.

This chain joins TRBV11-1 and TRBJ2-1; TRBD1 agrees at 10 bases. V dropped 8 bases and J dropped 5; count of bases not matched to a gene: 12. The CDR3 has 16 residues. Per the germline V gene, CDR1 is SGHAT and CDR2 is FQDESV (reference sequence). CDR3 nucleotides: TGTGCCAGCCGCGTCGGGGACAGGGGCTATAACAATGAGCAGTTCTTC. Its protein is CASRVGDRGYNNEQFF. The variable domain in full, completed from reference TRBV11-1 and TRBJ2-1, reads EAEVAQSPRYKITEKSQAVAFWCDPISGHATLYWYRQILGQGPELLVQFQDESVVDDSQLPKDRFSAERLKGVDSTLKIQPAELGDSAMYLCASRVGDRGYNNEQFFGPGTRLTVL.

V gene TRBV27 combines with J gene TRBJ2-2; D perhaps matches TRBD2 (5 bases). V was shortened by 7 bases and J by 5 bases, with 14 bases between the two germline ends. Per germline, CDR1 MNHEY and CDR2 SMNVEV (reference sequence). The CDR3 contains 14 residues. CDR3 in DNA: TGTGCCAGCATGGGCCTCAGAGGGACCGGGGAGCTGTTTTTT. This codes for CASMGLRGTGELFF.

V usage is TRBV28 and J usage is TRBJ2-1; 8 nucleotides align to TRBD2. The length of the CDR3 is 16 residues. V shed 3 bases, J shed 0 bases, and the junction held 4 bases outside the gene matches. Looked up from germline, CDR1 is MDHEN and CDR2 is SYDVKM. The CDR3 DNA reads as TGTGCCAGCAGTTTTGTCGCGGGGGGCTCCTACAATGAGCAGTTCTTC. This gives the protein CASSFVAGGSYNEQFF.

This clone was detected once. This chain joins TRBV7-9 and TRBJ1-1; 9 bases agree with TRBD1. The CDR3 runs to 14 residues. J was trimmed by 5 bases and V by 3 bases; bases with no gene match: 4. The germline V gene encodes CDR1 SEHNR and CDR2 FQNEAQ (reference sequence). This CDR3 is CASSFRQGGTEAFF. The CDR3 nucleotides read TGTGCCAGCAGCTTTAGACAGGGGGGGACTGAAGCTTTCTTT.

CDR3 DNA sequence: TGCAGCGTTTTTGGACAACCCTATGGCTACACCTTC. Its translation: CSVFGQPYGYTF. The chain links TRBV29-1 to TRBJ1-2; possibly TRBD1 for D (5 bases). The germline V and J ends were trimmed by 5 bases and 4 bases, with 11 bases remaining between them. From germline, CDR1 is SQVTM and CDR2 ANQGSEA. The CDR3 is made up of 12 amino acids.

The CDR3 sequence is CASASPGHFPYEQYF. Here the CDR3 DNA reads TGTGCCAGCGCAAGTCCGGGACATTTCCCTTACGAGCAGTACTTC. The chain couples TRBV7-8 to TRBJ2-7; TRBD1 is a possible D gene (6 bases). Trimming removed 8 bases from V and 4 bases from J, with 21 bases in between. There are 15 residues in the CDR3. Germline V CDR1 and CDR2: SGHVS, FQNEAQ. The full variable domain, completed using reference TRBV7-8 and TRBJ2-7, is GAGVSQSPRYKVAKRGQDVALRCDPISGHVSLFWYQQALGQGPEFLTYFQNEAQLDKSGLPSDRFFAERPEGSVSTLKIQRTQQEDSAVYLCASASPGHFPYEQYFGPGTRLTVT.

The rearrangement joins TRBV5-6 to TRBJ2-6; D not resolved. CDR1 is SGHDT and CDR2 is YYEEEE in the germline V gene. The CDR3 has 16 amino acids. V was pared by 2 bases and J by 2 bases, with 11 bases between. DNA for the CDR3: TGTGCCAGCAGCTTCCGAGTCCGGGCTGGGGCCAACGTCCTGACTTTC. It translates to CASSFRVRAGANVLTF. Full variable domain (outside the CDR3, taken from reference TRBV5-6 and TRBJ2-6): DAGVTQSPTHLIKTRGQQVTLRCSPKSGHDTVSWYQQALGQGPQFIFQYYEEEERQRGNFPDRFSGHQFPNYSSELNVNALLLGDSALYLCASSFRVRAGANVLTFGAGSRLTVL.

As DNA, the CDR3 is TGTGCCAGCAGCGGCTGGGCAGCGGGAGGCTCGAGCTCCTACGAGCAGTACTTC. This gives the protein CASSGWAAGGSSSYEQYF. The gene calls are TRBV5-6 and TRBJ2-7, with 9 bases that match TRBD2. J lost 0 bases, V lost 4 bases, and 14 bases had no gene match. Germline loops: CDR1 SGHDT, CDR2 YYEEEE. The CDR3 has 18 amino acids.

CDR3: CASSIGDSTDTQYF. The CDR3 bases are TGTGCCAGCAGTATAGGGGACTCCACAGATACGCAGTATTTT. The J gene is TRBJ2-3, the V gene TRBV28; D might be TRBD2 (6 bases). CDR1 is MDHEN and CDR2 is SYDVKM in the germline V gene. The CDR3 sequence is 14 residues long. V dropped 5 bases and J dropped 2 bases, with 11 bases sitting between them.

The chain links TRBV5-1 to TRBJ1-1; D call uncertain. Germline CDR1 SGHRS, CDR2 YFSETQ. CDR3 length equals 13 residues. Trimming shortened V by 0 bases and J by 8 bases, and 11 bases separated the two germline ends. CDR3 residues: CASSLGGSTEAFF. The CDR3 nucleotides are TGCGCCAGCAGCTTGGGAGGCAGCACCGAAGCTTTCTTT.

The CDR3 here is CASSRHGTSSGNTIYF. The CDR3 DNA is TGTGCCAGCAGCCGACACGGGACATCCTCTGGAAACACCATATATTTT. The chain recombines TRBV28 with TRBJ1-3; TRBD1 might be the D (6 bases). The CDR3 is 16 amino acids. Germline CDR1 reads MDHEN; CDR2 reads SYDVKM. The V end was cut by 6 bases, the J end by 0 bases, with 15 bases between.

The chain joins TRBV5-4 to TRBJ2-2, with 9 bases aligning to TRBD2. Germline lookup yields CDR1 SGHNT and CDR2 YYREEE (reference sequence). The CDR3 is made up of 15 amino acids. The J segment lost 3 bases and the V segment lost 2 bases, leaving 2 bases of the junction unmatched. CDR3 DNA sequence: TGTGCCAGCAGCTTTGGCGGGAGGGACACCGGGGAGCTGTTTTTT. Residues: CASSFGGRDTGELFF.

J is TRBJ2-7 and V is TRBV2; 9 bases fit TRBD1. From germline, CDR1 is SNHLY and CDR2 FYNNEI. V dropped 6 bases and J dropped 3; count of bases not matched to a gene: 6. The CDR3 consists of 14 residues. The DNA for the CDR3 is TGTGCCAGCAGGAGGGACAGGGAGGTCTACGAGCAGTACTTC. Translation: CASRRDREVYEQYF.

This chain connects TRBV5-5 to TRBJ1-3, with D perhaps TRBD1 (6 bases). The length of the CDR3 is 14 residues. The V gene lost 6 bases and the J gene lost 1 base, with 11 bases spanning the gap. CDR1 and CDR2 from the germline V gene are SGHKS and YYEKEE (reference sequence). CDR3 nucleotide sequence: TGTGCCAGCACCTCAACAGGGTCTGGAAACACCATATATTTT. It codes for CASTSTGSGNTIYF.

The chain carries TRBV7-2 and TRBJ2-7; 7 bases line up with TRBD2. V shed 2 bases and J 3 bases; nucleotides not matched to a gene: 4. The CDR3 sequence is 14 residues long. Germline lookup yields CDR1 SGHTA and CDR2 FQGNSA. In nucleotides, the CDR3 is TGTGCCAGCAGCTTATTGCGCGGGGGCTACGAGCAGTACTTC. Protein: CASSLLRGGYEQYF. Full variable domain (missing parts from reference TRBV7-2 and TRBJ2-7): GAGVSQSPSNKVTEKGKDVELRCDPISGHTALYWYRQSLGQGLEFLIYFQGNSAPDKSGLPSDRFSAERTGGSVSTLTIQRTQQEDSAVYLCASSLLRGGYEQYFGPGTRLTVT.

This clone appeared once. The V and J genes are TRBV2 and TRBJ1-1; 8 bases line up with TRBD1. Germline V gives CDR1 SNHLY, CDR2 FYNNEI. V trimming: 5 bases; J trimming: 8 bases; junction bases outside the gene matches: 4. The CDR3 loop spans 12 amino acids. DNA for the CDR3: TGTGCCAGCAGTCCGCAGGGGGCCGAAGCTTTCTTT. Protein sequence: CASSPQGAEAFF.

The V call is TRBV10-3, the J call TRBJ2-1, with 9 bases that match TRBD2. There are 20 residues in the CDR3. The junction had 16 bases not matched to a gene; V was cut back by 4 bases and J by 0 bases. Germline V lookup: CDR1 ENHRY, CDR2 SYGVKD. The CDR3 reads CAISASRGTSQRYSYNEQFF. Here the CDR3 DNA reads TGTGCCATCAGTGCATCACGAGGGACTAGCCAAAGGTACTCCTACAATGAGCAGTTCTTC.

The gene calls are TRBV6-5 and TRBJ1-5; D gene uncertain. Trimming cost V 5 bases and J 2 bases, with 13 bases left between them. CDR1 is MNHEY and CDR2 is SVGAGI in the germline V gene. The CDR3 is 15 amino acids. The CDR3 bases are TGTGCCAGCAGTACGACTGCTTGGGGCAATCAGCCCCAGCATTTT. The encoded protein is CASSTTAWGNQPQHF.

The chain combines TRBV19 with TRBJ1-3; D is uncertain. Between the trimmed V and J ends, which lost 4 bases and 4 bases, there was a span of 14 bases. CDR3 size: 15 residues. From germline, CDR1 is LNHDA and CDR2 SQIVND (reference sequence). The CDR3 sequence: CASSKSGSRGNTIYF. The CDR3 nucleotides read TGTGCCAGTAGTAAGAGTGGGAGCCGCGGAAACACCATATATTTT.

The V gene is TRBV5-1, the J gene TRBJ2-1; TRBD2 agrees at 12 bases. With V trimmed by 4 bases and J by 8 bases, 7 bases remained unmatched. From germline, CDR1 is SGHRS and CDR2 YFSETQ. The CDR3 is 15 residues long. CDR3 bases: TGCGCCAGCAGCAACCGGACTAGCGGGGTCTATGAGCAGTTCTTC. Translating gives CASSNRTSGVYEQFF.

The chain carries TRBV5-1 and TRBJ2-2, with 7 positions matching TRBD1. This CDR3 comprises 15 residues. V dropped 2 bases and J dropped 6; count of bases not matched to a gene: 7. Germline V gene data show CDR1 as SGHRS and CDR2 as YFSETQ. In DNA, the CDR3 is TGCGCCAGCAGCTTATTTGGACAGGTCGCCGGGGAGCTGTTTTTT. It encodes CASSLFGQVAGELFF.

The V and J genes are TRBV4-2 and TRBJ1-4; possibly TRBD1 for D (6 bases). CDR1 is LGHNA, CDR2 YNFKEQ, per germline. The germline V and J ends were trimmed by 0 bases and 8 bases, with 16 bases remaining between them. The CDR3 loop spans 16 amino acids. CDR3 DNA: TGTGCCAGCAGCCAAGACCCGAAGGGGGGGAAGGAAAAACTGTTTTTT. Its protein product is CASSQDPKGGKEKLFF.

This chain connects TRBV5-5 to TRBJ1-2; 7 bases are shared with TRBD1. Losses at the gene ends were 2 bases for V and 7 bases for J; bases not matched to a gene: 11. CDR1 is SGHKS, CDR2 YYEKEE, per germline (reference sequence). The CDR3 is 15 residues long. The CDR3 loop reads CASSFSTGSGGGYTF. The DNA of the CDR3 is TGTGCCAGCAGCTTCTCGACAGGGTCAGGAGGTGGCTACACCTTC.

This clone was seen once. The chain recombines TRBV6-2 or TRBV6-3 with TRBJ2-3; possibly TRBD2 for D (6 bases). Trimming cost V 6 bases and J 14 bases, with 18 bases left between them. The CDR3 has 12 residues. CDR1 is MNHEY, CDR2 SVGEGT, per germline. CDR3 protein: CASSTTSGGSYF. The CDR3 nucleotides read TGTGCCAGCAGCACGACTAGTGGAGGATCGTATTTT.

The V call is TRBV6-2 or TRBV6-3, the J call TRBJ1-5; weak D call: TRBD1 (5 bases). Trimming cost V 5 bases and J 6 bases, with 8 bases left between them. CDR3 size: 12 residues. Germline CDR1 is MNHEY and CDR2 is SVGEGT. In DNA form, the CDR3 reads TGTGCCAGCAGTGAGACAGTTCAGCCCCAGCATTTT. It translates to CASSETVQPQHF.